The clone carrying this TCR beta chain has more than one count but fewer than ten. This sample stems from a study of T-cell reconstitution after alpha-beta-depleted transplantation in children. Germline CDR1 reads SGHVS; CDR2 reads FQNEAQ. V was pared by 8 bases and J by 0 bases, with 10 bases between. The CDR3 covers 13 residues. A TCRbeta library incorporating unique molecular identifiers was prepared. A single record per CDR3 protein comes from TCRdb applying MiXCR to the PCR reads. This sample has over 200,000 distinct CDR3 sequences, with around 9.6% found just once. The source of this sequence is a human donor who donated a stem cell graft to a child with acute lymphoblastic leukemia. This chain links TRBV7-8 with TRBJ1-1; TRBD1 might be the D (5 bases). The sequenced sample was PBMCs from the stem cell graft donor, obtained from the stem cell graft. The CDR3 region is CASSWDVNTEAFF. CDR3 coding DNA: TGTGCCAGCTCCTGGGACGTGAACACTGAAGCTTTCTTT. Supplemented by reference TRBV7-8 and TRBJ1-1, the full variable domain reads GAGVSQSPRYKVAKRGQDVALRCDPISGHVSLFWYQQALGQGPEFLTYFQNEAQLDKSGLPSDRFFAERPEGSVSTLKIQRTQQEDSAVYLCASSWDVNTEAFFGQGTRLTVV.